This TCR beta chain was sequenced for a study of blood T cell repertoires in COVID-19. Study-level background: Acute-phase and convalescent COVID-19 samples originated in the United States, Italy and Spain.

It was during active infection that Seattle patients were enrolled and then longitudinally followed. Some clones are missing from TCRdb's copy, which holds only in-frame ones; the method was immunoSEQ multiplex PCR. The profile shows 130,000 or so clones, 88% of them singletons. This CDR3 is built from 16 residues. The germline V gene encodes CDR1 LGHDT and CDR2 YNNKEL (reference sequence). The V gene end was trimmed by 1 base and the J gene end by 4 bases; junction bases not matched to a gene: 7. V and J are TRBV3-1 (or the pseudogene TRBV3-2) and TRBJ2-7; 10 bases agree with TRBD1. Input material: peripheral blood. The source is a human donor with COVID-19, enrolled during active disease. The donor label of this sample is uncertain. DNA of the CDR3: TGTGCCAGCAGCCAAGGTCGGGACAGGGGTACGTACGAGCAGTACTTC. Protein: CASSQGRDRGTYEQYF.